The present T cell receptor beta chain was sequenced within a study of tumor-infiltrating lymphocytes in primary liver carcinoma. With respect to this clonotype: At one end, the junction sequence differs from germline, possibly due to a read error.

With roughly 500 ng total RNA as template and a constant-region primer, TCR beta cDNA was made. A slightly modified ARM-PCR protocol with three nested multiplex PCR rounds produced these TCR beta libraries. MiXCR, applied by TCRdb to the multiplex PCR reads, yields one record per CDR3 protein. The data show 320,000 or so distinct CDR3 sequences, approximately 60% seen once. Germline DNA was also extracted, and blood RNA derived from unsorted whole blood. The sample taken for sequencing was peripheral blood. This clonotype was sampled from a man aged 35-49 years with primary liver carcinoma and hepatitis B virus infection.

CDR3 bases: TGTGCCATCAGTGAGTCGGGACAGAACGAAGAGACCCGGTACTTC. Its protein is CAISESGQNEETRYF. The V and J genes are TRBV10-3 and TRBJ2-5, with TRBD1 matching 7 bases. The germline V gene encodes CDR1 ENHRY and CDR2 SYGVKD. There are 15 residues in the CDR3.